These 24 T cell receptor beta chains originate from one sample sequenced in a study of blood T cell repertoires in COVID-19. Here immunoSEQ multiplex PCR was the method, and the copy in TCRdb shows in-frame clones only, minus some. The sample includes 65,000 or so clones, approximately 80% of them seen just once. Sample: peripheral blood. Every receptor here comes from a young man with COVID-19, enrolled during active disease.

This clone was picked up a small number of times. J is TRBJ1-4 and V is TRBV28, with D possibly matching TRBD1 (5 bases). The CDR3 totals 14 residues. V was cut by 3 bases and J by 7 bases, with 12 bases left in between. Germline CDR1 reads MDHEN; CDR2 reads SYDVKM. This chain's CDR3 is CASSFVGDFEKLFF. For the CDR3, the DNA is TGTGCCAGCAGTTTTGTCGGGGACTTTGAAAAACTGTTTTTT.

The chain carries TRBV11-2 and TRBJ2-7; D perhaps matches TRBD2 (5 bases). The CDR3 consists of 13 residues. Trimming removed 1 base from V and 1 base from J, with 5 bases in between. From germline, CDR1 is SGHAT and CDR2 FQNNGV. CDR3 loop: CASSLAGSYEQYF. CDR3 sequence (DNA): TGTGCCAGCAGCTTAGCGGGGTCCTACGAGCAGTACTTC.

This clone ranks as medium-sized (0.01 to 0.1%). V usage is TRBV29-1 and J usage is TRBJ2-1; 10 bases map to TRBD2. V gave up 2 bases and J gave up 9 bases; unmatched junction bases: 10. The germline CDR1 and CDR2 sequences are SQVTM and ANQGSEA. There are 15 residues in the CDR3. This CDR3 is CSVEPLLAGDPEQFF. DNA of the CDR3: TGCAGCGTTGAACCCCTCCTAGCGGGAGACCCTGAGCAGTTCTTC.

This sequence joins TRBV4-1 and TRBJ2-1, with 13 bases identical to TRBD2. CDR3 length equals 15 residues. V lost 4 bases to trimming and J lost 8 bases; unmatched junction nucleotides: 5. Germline assignment: CDR1 MGHRA and CDR2 YSYEKL. The CDR3 here is CASSPRTSGSDEQFF. CDR3 sequence (DNA): TGCGCCAGCAGCCCTCGGACTAGCGGGAGCGATGAGCAGTTCTTC.

J is TRBJ2-6 and V is TRBV27; the D is unclear. The CDR3 spans 15 residues. In germline, CDR1 is MNHEY, CDR2 SMNVEV (reference sequence). With 6 bases removed from V and 3 bases from J, the gap between germline ends came to 12 bases. The CDR3: CASRLTGFGANVLTF. DNA for the CDR3: TGTGCCAGCAGGTTAACGGGTTTTGGGGCCAACGTCCTGACTTTC. Full variable domain (outside the CDR3, taken from reference TRBV27 and TRBJ2-6): EAQVTQNPRYLITVTGKKLTVTCSQNMNHEYMSWYRQDPGLGLRQIYYSMNVEVTDKGDVPEGYKVSRKEKRNFPLILESPSPNQTSLYFCASRLTGFGANVLTFGAGSRLTVL.

The rearrangement joins TRBV5-4 to TRBJ2-5; D is undetermined. Between the trimmed V and J ends, which lost 10 bases and 4 bases, there was a span of 11 bases. CDR1 SGHNT and CDR2 YYREEE come from the germline V gene (reference sequence). CDR3 length: 11 amino acids. The CDR3 DNA reads as TGTGCCTCGGGTAGCCCAGAGACCCAGTACTTC. This codes for CASGSPETQYF.

V and J are TRBV15 and TRBJ2-5, with 7 bases lining up with TRBD2. V lost 2 bases, J lost 0 bases, and 3 bases stayed unmatched. The CDR3 contains 15 residues. Looked up from germline, CDR1 is LNHNV and CDR2 is YYDKDF (reference sequence). The CDR3 DNA sequence: TGTGCCACCAGCAGACCCACTAGCGACCAAGAGACCCAGTACTTC. Residues: CATSRPTSDQETQYF. The full variable domain, rest sourced from reference TRBV15 and TRBJ2-5, is DAMVIQNPRYQVTQFGKPVTLSCSQTLNHNVMYWYQQKSSQAPKLLFHYYDKDFNNEADTPDNFQSRRPNTSFCFLDIRSPGLGDTAMYLCATSRPTSDQETQYFGPGTRLLVL.

CDR3 amino acids: CASRGQGNTEAFF. The CDR3 DNA reads as TGTGCCAGCAGAGGACAGGGGAACACTGAAGCTTTCTTT. The chain joins TRBV27 to TRBJ1-1; 8 bases map to TRBD1. Germline V gives CDR1 MNHEY, CDR2 SMNVEV (reference sequence). The length of the CDR3 is 13 residues. V was pared by 6 bases and J by 1 base, with 1 base of the junction left unmatched.

V usage is TRBV11-3 and J usage is TRBJ2-2, with a weak D call TRBD2 (6 bases). The V gene lost 4 bases and the J gene lost 7 bases, with 22 bases spanning the gap. In germline, CDR1 is SGHNT, CDR2 YENEEA. The CDR3 has 17 residues. The CDR3 DNA is TGTGCCAGCAGCTCCCCAAGAGGAGGGCCTCTCGGCGGGGAGCTGTTTTTT. Protein sequence: CASSSPRGGPLGGELFF. Based on the CDR3 plus reference TRBV11-3 and TRBJ2-2, the full variable domain is EAGVVQSPRYKIIEKKQPVAFWCNPISGHNTLYWYLQNLGQGPELLIRYENEEAVDDSQLPKDRFSAERLKGVDSTLKIQPAELGDSAVYLCASSSPRGGPLGGELFFGEGSRLTVL.

This rearrangement joins TRBV19 to TRBJ1-1, with D unresolved. The CDR3 extends over 14 amino acids. Trimming shortened V by 7 bases and J by 4 bases, and 16 bases separated the two germline ends. CDR1 LNHDA and CDR2 SQIVND come from the germline V gene (reference sequence). The CDR3 DNA reads TGTGCCAGTACCCCCTTTTCGGCGGCCACTGAAGCTTTCTTT. Translation gives CASTPFSAATEAFF.

The chain is built from TRBV12-3 or TRBV12-4 and TRBJ1-1; D is unclear. V gave up 1 base and J gave up 5 bases, with 8 bases separating them. This CDR3 contains 13 residues. CDR3 DNA: TGTGCCAGCAGTTTAGGACTCATTACTGAAGCTTTCTTT. It codes for CASSLGLITEAFF.

This chain joins TRBV7-8 and TRBJ1-2; D perhaps matches TRBD1 (5 bases). In germline, CDR1 is SGHVS, CDR2 FQNEAQ. The V end was cut by 5 bases, the J end by 4 bases, with 17 bases between. The CDR3 length is 15 residues. The CDR3 DNA sequence: TGTGCCAGCAGCCAGCTCCGGCGACAGAGCTATGGCTACACCTTC. Protein sequence: CASSQLRRQSYGYTF.

The V and J genes are TRBV28 and TRBJ1-4; D gene uncertain. V dropped 1 base and J dropped 5 bases, with 11 bases sitting between them. This CDR3 has 15 amino acids. The germline V gene encodes CDR1 MDHEN and CDR2 SYDVKM. DNA of the CDR3: TGTGCCAGCAGTTTATTGGCGAGGAGCAATGAAAAACTGTTTTTT. Translating it yields CASSLLARSNEKLFF. Full variable domain (missing parts from reference TRBV28 and TRBJ1-4): DVKVTQSSRYLVKRTGEKVFLECVQDMDHENMFWYRQDPGLGLRLIYFSYDVKMKEKGDIPEGYSVSREKKERFSLILESASTNQTSMYLCASSLLARSNEKLFFGSGTQLSVL.

This rearrangement joins TRBV10-3 to TRBJ1-1, with D possibly being TRBD1 (6 bases). Germline CDR1 ENHRY, CDR2 SYGVKD. V lost 3 bases and J 4 bases, leaving 15 bases between the germline ends. The CDR3 sequence is 15 residues long. This CDR3 reads CAISDMGRGATEAFF. For the CDR3, the DNA is TGTGCCATCAGTGATATGGGGAGGGGGGCCACTGAAGCTTTCTTT.

This clone was found once. The chain links TRBV7-9 to TRBJ2-1; D not certain. This CDR3 comprises 11 residues. The V gene lost 2 bases and the J gene lost 7 bases, with 3 bases spanning the gap. Per germline, CDR1 SEHNR and CDR2 FQNEAQ (reference sequence). For the CDR3, the DNA is TGTGCCAGCAGCTTATCAAATGAGCAGTTCTTC. Encoded protein: CASSLSNEQFF. The full variable domain, its missing parts supplied by reference TRBV7-9 and TRBJ2-1, is DTGVSQNPRHKITKRGQNVTFRCDPISEHNRLYWYRQTLGQGPEFLTYFQNEAQLEKSRLLSDRFSAERPKGSFSTLEIQRTEQGDSAMYLCASSLSNEQFFGPGTRLTVL.

For this clone: A read error may produce the germline difference seen at one junction end. CDR3 amino acids: CSVRTGGNAGELFF. The CDR3 bases are TGCAGCGTCCGGACAGGCGGGAACGCCGGGGAGCTGTTTTTT. This chain uses TRBV29-1 with TRBJ2-2; D possibly corresponds to TRBD1 (7 bases). Germline loops: CDR1 SQVTM, CDR2 ANQGSEA. The CDR3 consists of 14 residues.

This rearrangement joins TRBV6-5 to TRBJ2-5, with a weak D call TRBD2 (5 bases). Looked up from germline, CDR1 is MNHEY and CDR2 is SVGAGI. This CDR3 contains 15 residues. Trimming removed 2 bases from V and 2 bases from J, with 12 bases in between. The DNA for the CDR3 is TGTGCCAGCAGTTACGGAGGAAAGTTACAAGAGACCCAGTACTTC. Its protein is CASSYGGKLQETQYF.

The gene calls are TRBV11-3 and TRBJ2-2; D not resolved. Germline values: CDR1 SGHNT, CDR2 YENEEA. The CDR3 runs 16 residues. Trimming cost V 4 bases and J 4 bases, with 16 bases left between them. CDR3 in amino acids: CASSYLLPDGTGELFF. The CDR3 DNA reads TGTGCCAGCAGCTACCTACTACCTGACGGCACCGGGGAGCTGTTTTTT.

This clone was recorded once. This chain links TRBV7-2 with TRBJ2-7; 12 bases agree with TRBD2. J was trimmed by 4 bases and V by 7 bases; bases with no gene match: 5. The CDR3 runs 14 residues. Germline CDR1 SGHTA, CDR2 FQGNSA. The chain's CDR3 is CASTWTSGNYEQYF. In DNA form, the CDR3 reads TGTGCCAGCACTTGGACTAGCGGGAATTACGAGCAGTACTTC.

This chain connects TRBV4-1 to TRBJ2-7; 8 bases are shared with TRBD1. Germline values: CDR1 MGHRA, CDR2 YSYEKL. V was clipped by 2 bases and J by 2 bases; unmatched bases: 2. The CDR3 has 14 amino acids. In DNA form, the CDR3 reads TGCGCCAGCAGCCAAAAGGACAGGGCCTACGAGCAGTACTTC. Encoded protein: CASSQKDRAYEQYF.

V and J are TRBV6-2 or TRBV6-3 and TRBJ1-1; 7 bases line up with TRBD1. The CDR3 length is 19 residues. CDR1 and CDR2 (germline): MNHEY, SVGEGT. V lost 0 bases to trimming and J lost 0 bases; unmatched junction nucleotides: 13. CDR3 sequence reads: CASSYSIRGPWVVNTEAFF. The DNA for the CDR3 is TGTGCCAGCAGTTACTCGATAAGGGGGCCGTGGGTTGTGAACACTGAAGCTTTCTTT.

V is TRBV19 and J is TRBJ1-5; D might be TRBD1 (5 bases). The CDR3 is 14 residues long. Germline assignment: CDR1 LNHDA and CDR2 SQIVND (reference sequence). V was pared by 2 bases and J by 7 bases, with 12 bases between. The CDR3 DNA reads as TGTGCCAGTAGTATAACAGGATCGAGACAGCCCCAGCATTTT. Amino acids: CASSITGSRQPQHF.

The chain employs TRBV5-4 and TRBJ1-1; D unresolved. The CDR3 sequence is 16 residues long. V was trimmed by 1 base and J by 3 bases, leaving 16 bases between them. The germline CDR1 and CDR2 sequences are SGHNT and YYREEE (reference sequence). CDR3 in amino acids: CASSLLRVILDTEAFF. Written as DNA, the CDR3 is TGTGCCAGCAGCTTGTTGCGGGTTATTCTGGACACTGAAGCTTTCTTT.

The chain carries TRBV28 and TRBJ1-2; no reliable D call. Trimming removed 7 bases from V and 5 bases from J, with 20 bases in between. The CDR3 extends over 15 amino acids. CDR1 is MDHEN, CDR2 SYDVKM, per germline. The CDR3 bases are TGTGCCAGCAACAATCCGGGGTTCGCGAGGTATGGCTACACCTTC. As protein: CASNNPGFARYGYTF.